The clone carrying this T cell receptor (beta chain) was recorded many times. The data belong to a study of T-cell reconstitution after alpha-beta-depleted transplantation in children. The CDR3 loop spans 13 amino acids. V lost 7 bases, J lost 6 bases, and 10 bases stayed unmatched. The germline CDR1 and CDR2 sequences are SQVTM and ANQGSEA. Unique molecular identifiers were incorporated when the TCRbeta library was constructed. TCRdb analysed the PCR reads with MiXCR anew, one entry per CDR3 protein. The data show 500,000 to 650,000 distinct CDR3 sequences, over 10% seen once. The sequencing here drew on PBMCs, mostly from graft donor cells, taken 360 days after TCRalphabeta/CD19-depleted stem cell transplant. This chain joins TRBV29-1 and TRBJ2-7; 9 bases align to TRBD1. The sequence came from a male patient between 5 and 17 years old who had a stem cell transplant for acute myeloid leukemia, so the T cells may come from the graft donor. The CDR3 is CSATRQGEGEQYF. The CDR3 DNA is TGCAGCGCTACACGACAGGGGGAGGGCGAGCAGTACTTC.